This TCR beta chain stems from a study of T-cell reconstitution after alpha-beta-depleted transplantation in children. Overall study findings and caveats: Several hundred graft clones that had expanded were reportedly the source of alpha-beta T cells about two months after transplant. T cells produced anew were the main source of T-cell counts and diversity one year after transplant. Some patients showed high day-60 TCRbeta diversity, which derived from surviving recipient T cells and thymic progenitors.

This sample's TCRbeta library carried unique molecular identifier barcodes. Each CDR3 protein gets one entry after TCRdb re-called the PCR reads with MiXCR. The repertoire holds 97,000 or so distinct CDR3 sequences, with around 7.8% as singletons. Germline CDR1 is MNHEY and CDR2 is SVGAGI. The CDR3 length is 13 residues. J gave up 5 bases and V 10 bases, and 9 bases lay outside the gene matches. This clonotype was observed many times. The antigen is not known. The chain couples TRBV6-5 to TRBJ1-1, with 8 positions matching TRBD1. The sample consisted of PBMCs, taken before TCRalphabeta/CD19-depleted stem cell transplant. The receptor comes from a boy younger than 10 with acute lymphoblastic leukemia, due to receive a stem cell transplant. CDR3 region: CATKQGEVTEAFF. The DNA of the CDR3 is TGTGCCACGAAACAGGGGGAGGTAACTGAAGCTTTCTTT.